The sequence of this TCR beta chain was determined in a study of blood T cell repertoires in COVID-19. Study-level information: PBMCs, B-cell-depleted T cells, or T cells provided the cDNA or gDNA that made up the material.

The CDR3 is made up of 15 amino acids. Trimming removed 3 bases from V and 5 bases from J; junction bases left unmatched: 10. CDR1 is SGHDT and CDR2 is YYEEEE in the germline V gene. Method: immunoSEQ multiplex PCR; TCRdb's copy keeps in-frame clones and lacks some. The repertoire consists of about 53,000 clones, with approximately 91% occurring once and the leading ten covering 2.5% to 3.5%. V gene TRBV5-6 combines with J gene TRBJ1-1, with TRBD1 matching over 7 bases. The sequence was collected from a human donor in a cohort sampled during active COVID-19. The material sequenced was peripheral blood. The CDR3 DNA follows: TGTGCCAGCAGCTCCGGGAGGGGGCATAGGACTGAAGCTTTCTTT. It yields the protein CASSSGRGHRTEAFF.